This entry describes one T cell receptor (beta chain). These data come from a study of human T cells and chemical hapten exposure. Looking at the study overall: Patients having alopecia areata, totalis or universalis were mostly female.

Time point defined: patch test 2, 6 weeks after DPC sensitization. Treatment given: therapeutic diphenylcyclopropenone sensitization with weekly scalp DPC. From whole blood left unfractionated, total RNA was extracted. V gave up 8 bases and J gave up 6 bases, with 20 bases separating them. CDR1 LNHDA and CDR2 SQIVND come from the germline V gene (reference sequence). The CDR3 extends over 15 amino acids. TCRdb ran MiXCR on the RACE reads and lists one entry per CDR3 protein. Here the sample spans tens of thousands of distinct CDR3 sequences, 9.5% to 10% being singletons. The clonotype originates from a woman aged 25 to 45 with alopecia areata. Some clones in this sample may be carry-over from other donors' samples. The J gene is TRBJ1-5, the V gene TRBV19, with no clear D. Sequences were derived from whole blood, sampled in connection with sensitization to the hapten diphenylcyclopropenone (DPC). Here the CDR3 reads CASGKSFYGGQPQHF. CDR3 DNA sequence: TGTGCCAGTGGCAAGTCCTTTTACGGAGGTCAGCCCCAGCATTTT.